This TCR beta chain was sequenced during a study of a mutant IDH1 vaccine in newly diagnosed glioma. Study background: Pretreatment consisted of radiotherapy, temozolomide, or both, with most receiving both.

J was trimmed by 10 bases and V by 7 bases; bases with no gene match: 28. In germline, CDR1 is GTSNPN, CDR2 SVGIG (reference sequence). The CDR3 sequence is 19 residues long. The time point here: baseline, week 1 (first vaccination visit). Specified treatment: pre-vaccination baseline after standard-of-care therapy. There were new WHO grade 3 or 4 astrocytomas in the donors, and these were IDH1-mutant and ATRX-lost. This clone showed up just once. What it binds is not known. General study results and limits: It seemed that pseudoprogression was not linked to changes in the top peripheral T cell clonotypes.

Assay used: immunoSEQ multiplex PCR; TCRdb lists only in-frame clones, some missing. The sample has 70,000 to 95,000 clones; almost 85% are singletons. V usage is TRBV30 and J usage is TRBJ1-6, with TRBD1 identical over 7 bases. This TCR derives from a man aged 40-49 years with glioma. Some clones in this sample may be carry-over from other donors' samples. This specimen consisted of PBMCs, obtained from a glioma patient treated with radiotherapy, temozolomide or both. This chain's CDR3 is CASYDKPGQQIQGESPLHF. CDR3 in DNA: TGTGCCTCCTACGACAAACCGGGACAGCAGATTCAGGGGGAATCACCCCTCCACTTT.